Shown below are 20 T cell receptor beta chains from a single sample sequenced in a study of CD8+ T cells in alopecia areata. As to treatment: oral pan-JAK inhibitor, 5-10 mg twice daily. In each case, RNA was isolated and then reverse transcribed into cDNA as the sequencing template. Repertoires were generated with immunoSEQ multiplex PCR, while TCRdb's copy carries only in-frame clones and drops some. The sample lists approximately 150,000 clones; approximately 86% were seen once. This specimen consisted of CD8+ T cells sorted from blood, obtained at week 4, from a patient treated with tofacitinib. Receptors were obtained from a human donor with alopecia areata.

The J gene is TRBJ2-7, the V gene TRBV5-6, with unresolved D. The germline V and J ends were trimmed by 7 bases and 3 bases, with 8 bases remaining between them. The CDR3 contains 11 residues. Germline-derived CDR1 and CDR2 are SGHDT and YYEEEE. The CDR3 reads CASHKSYEQYF. CDR3 bases: TGTGCCAGCCATAAGAGCTACGAGCAGTACTTC.

The chain carries TRBV7-3 and TRBJ2-7; D is unclear. The V and J ends lost 1 base and 5 bases respectively, with 9 bases between them. The CDR3 has 13 residues. Germline CDR1 SGHTA, CDR2 FQGTGA. CDR3 nucleotide sequence: TGTGCCAGCAGCTTAAAGGTTCGGGACGAGCAGTACTTC. Its translation: CASSLKVRDEQYF.

The V and J genes are TRBV29-1 and TRBJ2-3, with D hard to call. V was pared by 0 bases and J by 2 bases, with 9 bases between. The CDR3 is 14 residues long. Per germline, CDR1 SQVTM and CDR2 ANQGSEA. The CDR3 coding sequence is TGCAGCGTTGAAGATCCCAGAAACACAGATACGCAGTATTTT. Protein product: CSVEDPRNTDTQYF.

The CDR3 loop reads CASSLYSQGSSYEQYF. The CDR3 nucleotides read TGTGCCAGCAGCTTATATAGCCAGGGGAGCTCCTACGAGCAGTACTTC. This chain links TRBV13 with TRBJ2-7; D possibly corresponds to TRBD1 (6 bases). Trimming took off 2 bases at V and 0 bases at J, with 14 bases between the two ends. Germline V gene data show CDR1 as PRHDT and CDR2 as FYEKMQ (reference sequence). This CDR3 is built from 16 residues.

The chain joins TRBV29-1 to TRBJ1-2, with TRBD1 identical over 10 bases. The CDR3 totals 13 residues. The germline V gene has CDR1 SQVTM and CDR2 ANQGSEA. With 6 bases clipped from V and 6 bases from J, the junction kept 7 bases outside the gene matches. Written as DNA, the CDR3 is TGCAGCGTGCGAAAGGACAGGGGGGATGGCTACACCTTC. Protein: CSVRKDRGDGYTF.

The chain joins TRBV4-2 to TRBJ1-6, with D possibly matching TRBD1 (6 bases). Germline-derived CDR1 and CDR2 are LGHNA and YNFKEQ. V lost 1 base and J 6 bases, leaving 16 bases between the germline ends. CDR3 length: 17 amino acids. DNA of the CDR3: TGTGCCAGCAGCCAAGCCCCACAGGGAATAAGTAATTCACCCCTCCACTTT. Encoded protein: CASSQAPQGISNSPLHF.

The rearrangement uses TRBV5-1 and TRBJ1-1; TRBD1 is a possible D gene (5 bases). There are 13 residues in the CDR3. The ends were cut back, 4 bases at V and 1 base at J, with 8 bases in the middle. CDR1 is SGHRS and CDR2 is YFSETQ in the germline V gene. CDR3 coding DNA: TGCGCCAGCAGCCCCACAGGGAACACTGAAGCTTTCTTT. This sequence encodes CASSPTGNTEAFF.

The V and J genes are TRBV2 and TRBJ2-7; no definite D call. V was pared by 7 bases and J by 3 bases, with 13 bases between. CDR3 length equals 13 residues. Germline V gives CDR1 SNHLY, CDR2 FYNNEI. CDR3 nucleotides: TGTGCCAGCACTTTTATGTCGGACTACGAGCAGTACTTC. This encodes CASTFMSDYEQYF.

The chain recombines TRBV7-2 with TRBJ2-7, with D perhaps matching TRBD2 (6 bases). Per the germline V gene, CDR1 is SGHTA and CDR2 is FQGNSA. The CDR3 sequence is 14 residues long. Trimming left V 1 base short and J 3 bases short, with 10 bases between. CDR3 nucleotides: TGTGCCAGCAGCTTAGTAGCGGAAGTCTACGAGCAGTACTTC. Translated: CASSLVAEVYEQYF.

J is TRBJ2-3 and V is TRBV7-9, with D unclear. This CDR3 is built from 15 residues. V was pared by 6 bases and J by 3 bases, with 16 bases between. Germline CDR1 and CDR2: SEHNR and FQNEAQ (reference sequence). This CDR3 reads CASSQDTYRTDTQYF. Written as DNA, the CDR3 is TGTGCCAGCAGTCAAGACACCTACCGAACAGATACGCAGTATTTT. The variable domain in full, completed from reference TRBV7-9 and TRBJ2-3, reads DTGVSQNPRHKITKRGQNVTFRCDPISEHNRLYWYRQTLGQGPEFLTYFQNEAQLEKSRLLSDRFSAERPKGSFSTLEIQRTEQGDSAMYLCASSQDTYRTDTQYFGPGTRLTVL.

The rearrangement uses TRBV27 and TRBJ2-5, with D perhaps TRBD2 (6 bases). CDR1 is MNHEY, CDR2 SMNVEV, per germline (reference sequence). This CDR3 is built from 18 residues. The V end lost 2 bases, the J end lost 5 bases, and 24 bases lay between the germline ends. The CDR3 coding sequence is TGTGCCAGCAGTTTAGCCCCGGCTAGCGTCGAATCGAGTGAGACCCAGTACTTC. Protein product: CASSLAPASVESSETQYF.

The J gene is TRBJ1-2, the V gene TRBV27, with a tentative D call TRBD1 (6 bases). CDR1 and CDR2 from the germline V gene are MNHEY and SMNVEV (reference sequence). Deletions cut 8 bases from V and 3 bases from J, with 28 bases between. This CDR3 is 18 amino acids long. The CDR3 region has the DNA TGTGCCAGCCGCATATCCGCGGACAGCCCAGTAACTTACTATGGCTACACCTTC. It is translated as CASRISADSPVTYYGYTF.

The chain recombines TRBV29-1 with TRBJ1-1; no clear D gene. The CDR3 contains 11 residues. The germline gives CDR1 SQVTM, CDR2 ANQGSEA. V was shortened by 5 bases and J by 7 bases, with 11 bases between the two germline ends. CDR3 residues: CSVNSKIEAFF. CDR3 sequence (DNA): TGCAGCGTTAACAGCAAGATTGAAGCTTTCTTT.

The chain is built from TRBV6-6 and TRBJ2-1; weak D call: TRBD2 (6 bases). The germline CDR1 and CDR2 sequences are MNHNY and SVGAGI (reference sequence). The CDR3 contains 12 residues. The germline V and J ends were trimmed by 6 bases and 8 bases, with 11 bases remaining between them. Here the CDR3 reads CASSSPSDEQFF. The CDR3 DNA reads as TGTGCCAGCAGCTCCCCTAGCGATGAGCAGTTCTTC.

The chain has TRBV6-1 and TRBJ2-1; 7 bases match TRBD1. Germline V gene sequence: CDR1 MNHNS, CDR2 SASEGT. V trimming: 3 bases; J trimming: 7 bases; junction bases outside the gene matches: 3. The CDR3 loop spans 13 amino acids. CDR3 residues: CASSETGFNEQFF. CDR3 sequence (DNA): TGTGCCAGCAGTGAGACAGGGTTTAATGAGCAGTTCTTC.

J is TRBJ1-6 and V is TRBV13, with TRBD1 matching over 8 bases. The germline V gene encodes CDR1 PRHDT and CDR2 FYEKMQ (reference sequence). Germline trimming cut 5 bases from V and 6 bases from J; bases unmatched to any gene: 3. This CDR3 is 14 amino acids long. In nucleotides, the CDR3 is TGTGCCAGCAGCACTACAGGGGGTAATTCACCCCTCCACTTT. It specifies CASSTTGGNSPLHF.

This chain uses TRBV27 with TRBJ2-7; 8 bases are a match to TRBD1. Germline loops: CDR1 MNHEY, CDR2 SMNVEV (reference sequence). V dropped 5 bases and J dropped 5; count of bases not matched to a gene: 14. The CDR3 is 16 amino acids. CDR3 DNA sequence: TGTGCCAGCAGTCCAACCCAACTGGACAGGGACGACGAGCAGTACTTC. Translating it yields CASSPTQLDRDDEQYF.

V is TRBV9 and J is TRBJ2-1, with TRBD2 matching over 7 bases. Germline CDR1 is SGDLS and CDR2 is YYNGEE. The CDR3 is made up of 14 amino acids. V lost 1 base, J lost 6 bases, and 4 bases stayed unmatched. CDR3 protein: CASSVMGGLNEQFF. In DNA, the CDR3 is TGTGCCAGCAGCGTAATGGGAGGGCTCAATGAGCAGTTCTTC.

The chain couples TRBV9 to TRBJ2-7; D remains unclear. Trimming stripped 1 base from V and 2 bases from J, with 10 bases between. Germline V gene lookup returns CDR1 SGDLS and CDR2 YYNGEE. The CDR3 is 14 residues long. The CDR3 is CASSVTSVPYEQYF. The CDR3 region has the DNA TGTGCCAGCAGCGTAACCAGTGTCCCCTACGAGCAGTACTTC.

The rearrangement joins TRBV5-6 to TRBJ2-1; 8 bases map to TRBD2. Looked up from germline, CDR1 is SGHDT and CDR2 is YYEEEE. V was clipped by 0 bases and J by 8 bases; unmatched bases: 10. The CDR3 consists of 16 residues. CDR3 loop: CASSLALREGVDEQFF. The CDR3, as DNA: TGTGCCAGCAGCTTGGCCTTACGGGAGGGTGTCGATGAGCAGTTCTTC.